This T cell receptor beta chain comes out of a study of siplizumab effects on memory and regulatory T cells. Study-wide findings and caveats: Unstimulated subsets were the mapping target of only a minor fraction of alloreactive clones.

As to this clone: Its antigen is not known.

Here immunoSEQ multiplex PCR was the method, and the copy in TCRdb shows in-frame clones only, minus some. The table records 95,000 to 100,000 clones, about nine tenths of them present only once. The sample consisted of non-Treg CD4+ T cells sorted from blood. This receptor was taken from a human donor in good health.

The CDR3 protein is CASSPGGLSSYNEQFF. The CDR3 DNA is TGTGCCAGCAGTCCTGGGGGTCTTAGCTCCTACAATGAGCAGTTCTTC. The chain recombines TRBV25-1 with TRBJ2-1; the D gene could be TRBD1 or TRBD2 (5 bases each). Germline V CDR1 and CDR2: MGHDK, SYGVNS. Trimming took 5 bases from V and 0 from J, leaving 14 bases between them. This CDR3 spans 16 amino acids.